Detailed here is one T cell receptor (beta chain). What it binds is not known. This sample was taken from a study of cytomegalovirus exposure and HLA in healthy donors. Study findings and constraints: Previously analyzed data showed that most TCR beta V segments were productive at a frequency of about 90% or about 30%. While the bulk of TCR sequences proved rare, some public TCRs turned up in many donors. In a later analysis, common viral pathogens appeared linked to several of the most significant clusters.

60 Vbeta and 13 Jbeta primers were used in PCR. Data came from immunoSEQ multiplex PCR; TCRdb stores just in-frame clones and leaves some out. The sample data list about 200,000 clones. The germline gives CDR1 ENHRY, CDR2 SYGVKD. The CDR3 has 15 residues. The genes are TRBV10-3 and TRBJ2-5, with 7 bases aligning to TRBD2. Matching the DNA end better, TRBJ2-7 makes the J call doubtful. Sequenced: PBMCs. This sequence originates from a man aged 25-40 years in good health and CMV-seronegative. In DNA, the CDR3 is TGTGCCATCAGTGGAAACAGTGCGGGAGCCGGCGAGCAGTACTTC. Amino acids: CAISGNSAGAGEQYF.